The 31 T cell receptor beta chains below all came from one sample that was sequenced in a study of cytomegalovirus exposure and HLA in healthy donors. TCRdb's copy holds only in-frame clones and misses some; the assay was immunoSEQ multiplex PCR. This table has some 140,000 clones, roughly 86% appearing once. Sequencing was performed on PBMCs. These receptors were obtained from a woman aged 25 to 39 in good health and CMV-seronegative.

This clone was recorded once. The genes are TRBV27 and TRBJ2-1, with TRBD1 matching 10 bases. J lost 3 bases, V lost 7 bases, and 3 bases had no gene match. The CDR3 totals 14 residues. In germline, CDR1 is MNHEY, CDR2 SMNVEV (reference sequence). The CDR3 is CASTRDRGYNEQFF. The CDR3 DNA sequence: TGTGCCAGCACCCGGGACAGGGGCTACAATGAGCAGTTCTTC.

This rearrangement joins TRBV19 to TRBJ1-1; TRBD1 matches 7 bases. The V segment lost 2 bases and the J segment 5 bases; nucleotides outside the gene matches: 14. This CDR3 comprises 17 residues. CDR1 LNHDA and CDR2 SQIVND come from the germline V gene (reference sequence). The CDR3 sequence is CASSITDRPPRRTEAFF. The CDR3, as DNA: TGTGCCAGTAGTATAACGGACAGGCCCCCTCGGAGGACTGAAGCTTTCTTT.

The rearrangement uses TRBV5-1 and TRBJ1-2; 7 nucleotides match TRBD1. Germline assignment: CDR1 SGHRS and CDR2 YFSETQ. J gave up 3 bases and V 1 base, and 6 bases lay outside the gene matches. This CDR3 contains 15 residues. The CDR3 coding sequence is TGCGCCAGCAGCTTGTATGGTACAGGGGACTATGGCTACACCTTC. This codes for CASSLYGTGDYGYTF. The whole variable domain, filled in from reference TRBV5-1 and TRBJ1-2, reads KAGVTQTPRYLIKTRGQQVTLSCSPISGHRSVSWYQQTPGQGLQFLFEYFSETQRNKGNFPGRFSGRQFSNSRSEMNVSTLELGDSALYLCASSLYGTGDYGYTFGSGTRLTVV.

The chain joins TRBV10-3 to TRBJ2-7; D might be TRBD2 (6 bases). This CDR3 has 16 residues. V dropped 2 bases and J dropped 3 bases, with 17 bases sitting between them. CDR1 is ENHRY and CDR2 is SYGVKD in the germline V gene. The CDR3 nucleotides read TGTGCCATCAGTGAGCACACCGGGGGAAGGGACTACGAGCAGTACTTC. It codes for CAISEHTGGRDYEQYF.

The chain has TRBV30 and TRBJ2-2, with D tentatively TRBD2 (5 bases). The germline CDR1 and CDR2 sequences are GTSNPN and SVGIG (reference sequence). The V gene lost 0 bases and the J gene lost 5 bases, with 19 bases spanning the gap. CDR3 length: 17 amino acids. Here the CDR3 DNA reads TGTGCCTGGAGTGTACTAGAGCGCTACACGCGAACCGGGGAGCTGTTTTTT. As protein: CAWSVLERYTRTGELFF.

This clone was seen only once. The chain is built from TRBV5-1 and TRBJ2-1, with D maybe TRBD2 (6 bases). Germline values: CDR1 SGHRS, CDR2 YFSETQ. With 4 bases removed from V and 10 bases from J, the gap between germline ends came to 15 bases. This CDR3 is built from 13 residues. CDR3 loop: CASSRDWVWEQFF. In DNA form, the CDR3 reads TGCGCCAGCAGCCGGGACTGGGTTTGGGAGCAGTTCTTC. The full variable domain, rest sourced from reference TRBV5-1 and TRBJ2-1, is KAGVTQTPRYLIKTRGQQVTLSCSPISGHRSVSWYQQTPGQGLQFLFEYFSETQRNKGNFPGRFSGRQFSNSRSEMNVSTLELGDSALYLCASSRDWVWEQFFGPGTRLTVL.

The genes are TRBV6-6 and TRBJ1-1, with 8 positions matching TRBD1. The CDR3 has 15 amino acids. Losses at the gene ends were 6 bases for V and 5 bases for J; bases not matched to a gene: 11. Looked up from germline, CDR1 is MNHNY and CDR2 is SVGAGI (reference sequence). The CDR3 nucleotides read TGTGCCAGCAGGACTTCGGACAGGGCGCGAACTGAAGCTTTCTTT. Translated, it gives CASRTSDRARTEAFF.

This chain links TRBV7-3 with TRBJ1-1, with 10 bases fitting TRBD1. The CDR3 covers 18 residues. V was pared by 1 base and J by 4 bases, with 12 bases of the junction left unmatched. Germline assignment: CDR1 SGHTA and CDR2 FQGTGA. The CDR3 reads CASSLKAPRTGGGTEAFF. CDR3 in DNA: TGTGCCAGCAGCTTAAAGGCTCCGCGGACAGGGGGTGGCACTGAAGCTTTCTTT.

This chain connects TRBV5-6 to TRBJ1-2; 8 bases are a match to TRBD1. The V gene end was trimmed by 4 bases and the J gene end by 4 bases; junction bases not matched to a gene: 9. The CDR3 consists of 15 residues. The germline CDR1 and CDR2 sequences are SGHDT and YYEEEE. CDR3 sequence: CASSHRDRRLYGYTF. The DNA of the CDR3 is TGTGCCAGCAGCCACCGGGACAGGAGACTCTATGGCTACACCTTC.

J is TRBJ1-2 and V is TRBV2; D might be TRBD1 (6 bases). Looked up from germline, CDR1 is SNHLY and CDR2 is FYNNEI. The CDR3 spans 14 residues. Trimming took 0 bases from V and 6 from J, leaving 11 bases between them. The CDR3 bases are TGTGCCAGCAGTGAAGCGTTAGACAGGCATGGCTACACCTTC. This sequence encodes CASSEALDRHGYTF.

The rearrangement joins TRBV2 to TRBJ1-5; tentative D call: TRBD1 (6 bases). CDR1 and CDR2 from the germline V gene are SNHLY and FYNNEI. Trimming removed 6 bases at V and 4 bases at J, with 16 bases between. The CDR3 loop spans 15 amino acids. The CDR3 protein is CASRRTVDANQPQHF. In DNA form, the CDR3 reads TGTGCCAGCAGACGGACAGTAGATGCAAATCAGCCCCAGCATTTT. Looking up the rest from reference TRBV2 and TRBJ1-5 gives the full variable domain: EPEVTQTPSHQVTQMGQEVILRCVPISNHLYFYWYRQILGQKVEFLVSFYNNEISEKSEIFDDQFSVERPDGSNFTLKIRSTKLEDSAMYFCASRRTVDANQPQHFGDGTRLSIL.

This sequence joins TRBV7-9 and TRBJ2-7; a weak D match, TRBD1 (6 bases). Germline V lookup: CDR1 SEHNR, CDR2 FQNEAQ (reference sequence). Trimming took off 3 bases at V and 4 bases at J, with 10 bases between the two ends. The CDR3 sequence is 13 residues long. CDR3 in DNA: TGTGCCAGCAGCTTCGGGACACCTTACGAGCAGTACTTC. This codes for CASSFGTPYEQYF.

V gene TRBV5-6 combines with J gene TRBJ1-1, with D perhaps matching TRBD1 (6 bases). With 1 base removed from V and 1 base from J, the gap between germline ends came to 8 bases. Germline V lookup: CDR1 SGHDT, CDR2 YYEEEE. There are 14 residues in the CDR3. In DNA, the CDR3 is TGTGCCAGCAGCTTGACAGGGAGGAACACTGAAGCTTTCTTT. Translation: CASSLTGRNTEAFF.

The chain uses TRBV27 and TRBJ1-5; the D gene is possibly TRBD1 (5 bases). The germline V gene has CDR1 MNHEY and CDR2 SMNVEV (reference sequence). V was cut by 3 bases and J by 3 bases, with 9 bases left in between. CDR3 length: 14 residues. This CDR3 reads CASSFQGNNQPQHF. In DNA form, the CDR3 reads TGTGCCAGCAGTTTCCAGGGCAACAATCAGCCCCAGCATTTT.

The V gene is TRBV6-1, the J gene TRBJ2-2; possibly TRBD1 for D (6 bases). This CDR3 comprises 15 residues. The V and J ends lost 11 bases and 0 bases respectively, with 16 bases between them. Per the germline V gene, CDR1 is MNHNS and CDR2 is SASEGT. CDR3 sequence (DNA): TGTGCCGCAAGGAGGACAGCTTCGAACACCGGGGAGCTGTTTTTT. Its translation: CAARRTASNTGELFF.

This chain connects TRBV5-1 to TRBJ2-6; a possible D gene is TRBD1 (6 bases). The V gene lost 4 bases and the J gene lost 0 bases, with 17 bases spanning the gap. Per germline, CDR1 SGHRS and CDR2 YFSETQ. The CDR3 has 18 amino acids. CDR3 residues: CASSGGRQYSSGANVLTF. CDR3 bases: TGCGCCAGCAGCGGGGGCAGACAATACAGCTCTGGGGCCAACGTCCTGACTTTC. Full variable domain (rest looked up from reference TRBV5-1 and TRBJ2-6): KAGVTQTPRYLIKTRGQQVTLSCSPISGHRSVSWYQQTPGQGLQFLFEYFSETQRNKGNFPGRFSGRQFSNSRSEMNVSTLELGDSALYLCASSGGRQYSSGANVLTFGAGSRLTVL.

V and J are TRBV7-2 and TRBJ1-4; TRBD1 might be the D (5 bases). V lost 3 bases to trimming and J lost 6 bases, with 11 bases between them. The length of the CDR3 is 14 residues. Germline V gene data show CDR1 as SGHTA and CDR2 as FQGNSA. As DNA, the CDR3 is TGTGCCAGCAGCTTCGGGGGGTCGGATGAAAAACTGTTTTTT. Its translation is CASSFGGSDEKLFF.

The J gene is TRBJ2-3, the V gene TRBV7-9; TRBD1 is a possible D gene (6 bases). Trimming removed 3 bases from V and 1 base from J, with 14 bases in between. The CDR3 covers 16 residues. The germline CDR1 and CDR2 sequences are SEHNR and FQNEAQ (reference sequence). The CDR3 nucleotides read TGTGCCAGCAGCTTTTCTCCAGGGGCCCGCACAGATACGCAGTATTTT. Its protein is CASSFSPGARTDTQYF. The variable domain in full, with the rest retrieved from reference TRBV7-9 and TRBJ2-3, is DTGVSQNPRHKITKRGQNVTFRCDPISEHNRLYWYRQTLGQGPEFLTYFQNEAQLEKSRLLSDRFSAERPKGSFSTLEIQRTEQGDSAMYLCASSFSPGARTDTQYFGPGTRLTVL.

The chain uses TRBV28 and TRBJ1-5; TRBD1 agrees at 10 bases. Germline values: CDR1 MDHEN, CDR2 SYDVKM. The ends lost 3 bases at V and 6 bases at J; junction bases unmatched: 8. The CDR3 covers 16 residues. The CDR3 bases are TGTGCCAGCAGTTTCCGGGACAGGGGCCAAGGTCAGCCCCAGCATTTT. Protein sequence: CASSFRDRGQGQPQHF. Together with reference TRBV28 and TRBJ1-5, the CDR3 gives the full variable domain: DVKVTQSSRYLVKRTGEKVFLECVQDMDHENMFWYRQDPGLGLRLIYFSYDVKMKEKGDIPEGYSVSREKKERFSLILESASTNQTSMYLCASSFRDRGQGQPQHFGDGTRLSIL.

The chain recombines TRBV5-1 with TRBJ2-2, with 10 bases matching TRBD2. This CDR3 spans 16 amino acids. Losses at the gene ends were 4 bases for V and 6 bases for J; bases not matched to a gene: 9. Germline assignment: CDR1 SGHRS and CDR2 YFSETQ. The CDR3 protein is CASSSERGGQSGELFF. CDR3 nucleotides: TGCGCCAGCAGCAGCGAGCGGGGGGGCCAGTCCGGGGAGCTGTTTTTT.

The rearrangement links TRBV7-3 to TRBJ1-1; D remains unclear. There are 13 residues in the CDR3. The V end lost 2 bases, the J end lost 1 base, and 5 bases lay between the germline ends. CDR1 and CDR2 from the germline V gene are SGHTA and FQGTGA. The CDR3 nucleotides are TGTGCCAGCAGCTTATTATGGAACACTGAAGCTTTCTTT. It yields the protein CASSLLWNTEAFF. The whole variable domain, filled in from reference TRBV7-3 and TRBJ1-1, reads GAGVSQTPSNKVTEKGKYVELRCDPISGHTALYWYRQSLGQGPEFLIYFQGTGAADDSGLPNDRFFAVRPEGSVSTLKIQRTERGDSAVYLCASSLLWNTEAFFGQGTRLTVV.

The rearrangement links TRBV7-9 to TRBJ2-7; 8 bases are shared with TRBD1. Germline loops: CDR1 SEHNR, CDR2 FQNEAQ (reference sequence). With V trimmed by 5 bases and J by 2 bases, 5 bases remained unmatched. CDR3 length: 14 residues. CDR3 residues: CASSAGQDTYEQYF. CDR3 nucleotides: TGTGCCAGCAGCGCGGGACAGGATACCTACGAGCAGTACTTC. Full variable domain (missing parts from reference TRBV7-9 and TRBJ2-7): DTGVSQNPRHKITKRGQNVTFRCDPISEHNRLYWYRQTLGQGPEFLTYFQNEAQLEKSRLLSDRFSAERPKGSFSTLEIQRTEQGDSAMYLCASSAGQDTYEQYFGPGTRLTVT.

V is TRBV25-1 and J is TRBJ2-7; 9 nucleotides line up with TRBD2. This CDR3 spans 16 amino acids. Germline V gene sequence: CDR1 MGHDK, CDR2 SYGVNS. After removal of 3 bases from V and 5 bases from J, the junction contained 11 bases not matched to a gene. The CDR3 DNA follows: TGTGCCAGCAGTGATCGTCGACAGGGCGGGGGGGACGAGCAGTACTTC. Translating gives CASSDRRQGGGDEQYF.

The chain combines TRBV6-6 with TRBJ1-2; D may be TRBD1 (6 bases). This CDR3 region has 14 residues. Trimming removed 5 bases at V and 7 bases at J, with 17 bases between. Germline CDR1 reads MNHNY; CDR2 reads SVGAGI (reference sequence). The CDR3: CASSQQGGARGYTF. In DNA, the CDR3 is TGTGCCAGCAGTCAGCAAGGGGGGGCGCGTGGCTACACCTTC.

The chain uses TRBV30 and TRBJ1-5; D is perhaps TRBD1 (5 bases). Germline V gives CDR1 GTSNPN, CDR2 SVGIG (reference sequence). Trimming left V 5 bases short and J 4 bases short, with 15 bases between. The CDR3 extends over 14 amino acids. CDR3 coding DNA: TGTGCCTGGGTTAGACGGACAACTAATCAGCCCCAGCATTTT. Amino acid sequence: CAWVRRTTNQPQHF.

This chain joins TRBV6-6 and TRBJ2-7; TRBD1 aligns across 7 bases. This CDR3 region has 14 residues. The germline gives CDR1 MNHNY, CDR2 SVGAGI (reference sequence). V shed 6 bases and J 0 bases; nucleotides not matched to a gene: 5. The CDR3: CASSPQGLSYEQYF. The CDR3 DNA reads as TGTGCCAGCAGCCCACAGGGGCTCTCCTACGAGCAGTACTTC.

The DNA of the CDR3 is TGTGCCAGCAGCTTAGCGCAGGGATTAGGTGAAAAACTGTTTTTT. Protein product: CASSLAQGLGEKLFF. The rearrangement joins TRBV7-8 to TRBJ1-4, with D possibly matching TRBD1 (5 bases). The CDR3 covers 15 residues. CDR1 and CDR2 (germline): SGHVS, FQNEAQ. V gave up 0 bases and J gave up 7 bases, with 12 bases separating them.

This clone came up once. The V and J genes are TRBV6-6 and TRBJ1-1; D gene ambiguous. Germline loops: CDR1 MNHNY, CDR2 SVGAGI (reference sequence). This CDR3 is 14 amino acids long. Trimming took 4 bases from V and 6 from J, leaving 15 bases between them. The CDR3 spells CASSWSGDRSEAFF. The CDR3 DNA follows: TGTGCCAGCAGTTGGAGCGGGGATCGATCTGAAGCTTTCTTT.

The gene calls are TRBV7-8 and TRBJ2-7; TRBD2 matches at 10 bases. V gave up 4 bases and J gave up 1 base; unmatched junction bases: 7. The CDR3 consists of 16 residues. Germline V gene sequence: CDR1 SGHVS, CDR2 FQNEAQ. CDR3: CASSSFSGGPSYEQYF. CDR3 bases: TGTGCCAGCAGCTCCTTTAGCGGGGGGCCTTCCTACGAGCAGTACTTC.

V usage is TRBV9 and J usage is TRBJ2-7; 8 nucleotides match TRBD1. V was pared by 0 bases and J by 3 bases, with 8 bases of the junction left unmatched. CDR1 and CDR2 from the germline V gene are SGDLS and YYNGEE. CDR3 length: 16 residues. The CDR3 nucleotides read TGTGCCAGCAGCGTAGGGGGGACAGGAGGCTACTACGAGCAGTACTTC. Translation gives CASSVGGTGGYYEQYF.

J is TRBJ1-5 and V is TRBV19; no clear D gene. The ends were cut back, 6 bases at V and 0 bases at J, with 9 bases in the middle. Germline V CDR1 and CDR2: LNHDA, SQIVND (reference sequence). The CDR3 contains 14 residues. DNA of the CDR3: TGTGCCAGTAGCCGCACAAATAGCAATCAGCCCCAGCATTTT. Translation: CASSRTNSNQPQHF.